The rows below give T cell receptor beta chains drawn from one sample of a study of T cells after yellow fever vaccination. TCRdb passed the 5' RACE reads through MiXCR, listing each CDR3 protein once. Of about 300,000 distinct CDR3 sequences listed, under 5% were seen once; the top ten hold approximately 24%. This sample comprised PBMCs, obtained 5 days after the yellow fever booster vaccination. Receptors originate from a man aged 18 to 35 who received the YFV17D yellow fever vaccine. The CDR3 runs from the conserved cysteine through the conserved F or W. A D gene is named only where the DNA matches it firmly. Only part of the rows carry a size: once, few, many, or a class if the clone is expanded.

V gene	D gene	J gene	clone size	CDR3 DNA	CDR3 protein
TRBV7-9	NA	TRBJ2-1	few	TGTGCCACCAGGGGACATCCCTCCTACAATGAGCAGTTCTTC	CATRGHPSYNEQFF
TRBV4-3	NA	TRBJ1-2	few	TGCGCCAGCAGCCAAGATTCAGTGGGGGGGGACGGCTACACCTTC	CASSQDSVGGDGYTF
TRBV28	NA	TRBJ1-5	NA	TGTGCCAGCAGTTTATTTCGGGGGGGCAGGGACCAGCCCCAGCATTTT	CASSLFRGGRDQPQHF
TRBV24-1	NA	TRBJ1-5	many	TGTGCCACCAGTGATTTTGCGGATCAGCCCCAGCATTTT	CATSDFADQPQHF
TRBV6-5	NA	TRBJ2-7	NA	TGTGCCAGCAGTTACAGCGACGAAGGGGACTACGAGCAGTACTTC	CASSYSDEGDYEQYF
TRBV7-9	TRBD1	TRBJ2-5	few	TGTGCCAGCAGTTCAAGAAGGACAGGGGGCCGAGAGACCCAGTACTTC	CASSSRRTGGRETQYF
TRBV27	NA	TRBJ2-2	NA	TGTGCCAGCAGTTTCGTCCCGGGCGGGGAGCTGTTTTTT	CASSFVPGGELFF
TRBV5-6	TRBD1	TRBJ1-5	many	TGTGCCAGCAGCGCAACAGGGGGAGGTCAGCCCCAGCATTTT	CASSATGGGQPQHF
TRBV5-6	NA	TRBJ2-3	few	TGTGCCAGCAGTGCAGGTCGGCCTAGCACAGATACGCAGTATTTT	CASSAGRPSTDTQYF
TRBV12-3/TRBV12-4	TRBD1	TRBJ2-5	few	TGTGCCAGCAGTTTTGGACAGGGGGCTTCAGAGACCCAGTACTTC	CASSFGQGASETQYF
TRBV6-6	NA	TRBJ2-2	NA	TGTGCCAGCGAGGTTTTTAACACCGGGGAGCTGTTTTTT	CASEVFNTGELFF
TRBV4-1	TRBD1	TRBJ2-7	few	TGCGCCAGCAGCCAAAAACAGGGGGCAGGCGAGCAGTACTTC	CASSQKQGAGEQYF